This record covers a single T cell receptor beta chain. Its antigen is unidentified. This entry is derived from a study of T-cell reconstitution after alpha-beta-depleted transplantation in children. Unique molecular identifiers were used to barcode this TCRbeta library. TCRdb re-called the PCR reads through MiXCR, storing one row per CDR3 protein. The top ten hold around 28% of the sample, which has some 460,000 distinct CDR3 sequences, 16% seen once. Study outcomes and limitations: Newly produced T cells mostly provided counts and TCRbeta diversity after one year, as hyperexpanded clones declined.

This clonotype was sampled from a boy under three years old who had a stem cell transplant for Wiskott-Aldrich syndrome, so the T cells may come from the graft donor. The starting material was PBMCs, mostly from graft donor cells, obtained 360 days after TCRalphabeta/CD19-depleted stem cell transplant.

Written as DNA, the CDR3 is TGTGCCATCAGTGCTACAGGGGGCTTATTAGAGACCCAGTACTTC. Its protein product is CAISATGGLLETQYF. V is TRBV10-3 and J is TRBJ2-5, with TRBD1 matching over 9 bases. This CDR3 contains 15 residues. The trim removed 4 bases at V and 4 bases at J, leaving 7 bases unmatched. CDR1 is ENHRY and CDR2 is SYGVKD in the germline V gene.